The 10 T cell receptor beta chains below come from one sample, sequenced in a study of preoperative IRX-2 immunotherapy in early breast cancer. Treatment denoted: preoperative locoregional IRX-2 cytokine immunotherapy. Sequenced by immunoSEQ multiplex PCR; TCRdb stores in-frame clones only, minus some. The sample has about 38,000 clones; approximately 80% are singletons. Sequenced material: lymph node tissue, taken after IRX-2 immunotherapy. Receptors originate from a human donor with breast cancer.

This clone showed up just once. The chain combines TRBV5-1 with TRBJ1-1; a weak D match, TRBD1 (6 bases). Germline-derived CDR1 and CDR2 are SGHRS and YFSETQ. The CDR3 contains 16 residues. V was pared by 4 bases and J by 0 bases, with 16 bases between. The CDR3 spells CASSPNAGVMNTEAFF. The CDR3 nucleotides read TGCGCCAGCAGCCCCAATGCAGGGGTTATGAACACTGAAGCTTTCTTT. Together with reference TRBV5-1 and TRBJ1-1, the CDR3 gives the full variable domain: KAGVTQTPRYLIKTRGQQVTLSCSPISGHRSVSWYQQTPGQGLQFLFEYFSETQRNKGNFPGRFSGRQFSNSRSEMNVSTLELGDSALYLCASSPNAGVMNTEAFFGQGTRLTVV.

The chain recombines TRBV7-7 with TRBJ2-7, with 7 bases aligning to TRBD1. Germline values: CDR1 SSHAT, CDR2 FNYEAQ (reference sequence). This CDR3 spans 15 amino acids. J gave up 0 bases and V 4 bases, and 6 bases lay outside the gene matches. CDR3 sequence reads: CASSSDRESSYEQYF. The CDR3 DNA is TGTGCCAGCAGCTCCGACAGGGAGAGCTCCTACGAGCAGTACTTC. The complete variable domain, with remaining parts taken from reference TRBV7-7 and TRBJ2-7, reads GAGVSQSPRYKVTKRGQDVTLRCDPISSHATLYWYQQALGQGPEFLTYFNYEAQPDKSGLPSDRFSAERPEGSISTLTIQRTEQRDSAMYRCASSSDRESSYEQYFGPGTRLTVT.

V and J are TRBV15 and TRBJ2-7; 9 nucleotides align to TRBD1. Germline V lookup: CDR1 LNHNV, CDR2 YYDKDF (reference sequence). This CDR3 comprises 14 residues. Trimming cost V 1 base and J 5 bases; bases outside gene matches: 3. The CDR3 here is CATSRGDRVNEQYF. CDR3 nucleotide sequence: TGTGCCACCAGCAGAGGGGACAGGGTCAACGAGCAGTACTTC.

The chain has TRBV6-8 and TRBJ2-7, with D perhaps being TRBD1 or TRBD2 (5 bases each). Germline V gene sequence: CDR1 MNHGY, CDR2 SAAAGT. The V gene lost 8 bases and the J gene lost 0 bases, with 11 bases spanning the gap. The CDR3 covers 13 residues. CDR3 sequence: CASGAGSSYEQYF. DNA for the CDR3: TGTGCCAGCGGGGCAGGGAGCTCCTACGAGCAGTACTTC.

Points on this clone: Its ends do not fully match the called genes, so a read error is possible. V is TRBV6-8 and J is TRBJ2-2; 10 bases map to TRBD2. Germline V gene data show CDR1 as MNHGY and CDR2 as SAAAGT. The CDR3 consists of 16 residues. Here the CDR3 DNA reads TGTGCCATCAGTCGGACTAGCGGAAAGCACACCGGGGAGCTGTTTTTT. It yields the protein CAISRTSGKHTGELFF.

This sequence joins TRBV5-1 and TRBJ2-3, with D possibly TRBD2 on 6 matching bases. V was pared by 4 bases and J by 2 bases, with 14 bases between. Germline assignment: CDR1 SGHRS and CDR2 YFSETQ. The CDR3 runs to 15 residues. CDR3 nucleotide sequence: TGCGCCAGCAGCCTTGCGACTAGTCACACAGATACGCAGTATTTT. Its protein is CASSLATSHTDTQYF.

The V and J genes are TRBV19 and TRBJ1-2; 8 positions agree with TRBD1. Germline CDR1 is LNHDA and CDR2 is SQIVND (reference sequence). The V gene end was trimmed by 7 bases and the J gene end by 4 bases; junction bases not matched to a gene: 5. CDR3 length: 13 amino acids. As DNA, the CDR3 is TGTGCCAGTAACCAGGGACAGGCCTATGGCTACACCTTC. Translating gives CASNQGQAYGYTF.

The J gene is TRBJ2-3, the V gene TRBV30; 9 bases align to TRBD2. This CDR3 has 13 residues. Germline CDR1 is GTSNPN and CDR2 is SVGIG (reference sequence). J lost 3 bases, V lost 4 bases, and 2 bases had no gene match. The CDR3 protein is CAWKRGVTDTQYF. The CDR3 DNA reads as TGTGCCTGGAAGCGGGGGGTAACAGATACGCAGTATTTT.

The chain employs TRBV28 and TRBJ1-1; D unclear. The CDR3 has 14 residues. Trimming left V 4 bases short and J 5 bases short, with 14 bases between. CDR1 is MDHEN and CDR2 is SYDVKM in the germline V gene. The CDR3 DNA reads TGTGCCAGCAGTTCTGGCAGCAGTCTGACTGAAGCTTTCTTT. It codes for CASSSGSSLTEAFF.

The chain recombines TRBV25-1 with TRBJ1-1, with D hard to call. This CDR3 comprises 15 residues. In germline, CDR1 is MGHDK, CDR2 SYGVNS. V was trimmed by 2 bases and J by 0 bases, leaving 10 bases between them. CDR3 region: CASSEGDFLNTEAFF. Written as DNA, the CDR3 is TGTGCCAGCAGTGAAGGCGATTTTTTGAACACTGAAGCTTTCTTT. The full variable domain, with the rest looked up from reference TRBV25-1 and TRBJ1-1, is EADIYQTPRYLVIGTGKKITLECSQTMGHDKMYWYQQDPGMELHLIHYSYGVNSTEKGDLSSESTVSRIRTEHFPLTLESARPSHTSQYLCASSEGDFLNTEAFFGQGTRLTVV.